The clone carrying this T cell receptor beta chain was picked up a small number of times. Its antigen is not known. This record comes from a study of vaccination effects on CD4 cells after COVID-19. This CDR3 is built from 13 residues. With 0 bases removed from V and 4 bases from J, the gap between germline ends came to 7 bases. Germline V CDR1 and CDR2: SGHDT, YYEEEE. CD4+ T cell isolation took place after less than 13 days of culture. Participants were vaccinated with two doses of either the BNT162b2 or mRNA-1273 vaccine. Vaccinated participants had no history of SARS-CoV-2 infection and tested negative for nucleocapsid antibodies. Clones were sequenced by immunoSEQ multiplex PCR, and TCRdb holds only the in-frame ones, with some missing. This sample has tens of thousands of clones, with just under 75% found just once.

This clonotype originated in a human donor who received a COVID-19 vaccine. V is TRBV5-6 and J is TRBJ1-2; D perhaps matches TRBD1 (5 bases). The sample here was CD4+ T cells from PBMCs cultured without peptide, taken after COVID-19 vaccination. CDR3 protein: CASSLEGLYGYTF. CDR3 bases: TGTGCCAGCAGCTTGGAGGGGCTCTATGGCTACACCTTC.